This TCR beta chain was identified during a study of cytomegalovirus exposure and HLA in healthy donors (TCRdb year 2017). A note on the overall study: In an earlier analysis of several hundred of the donors, about 270 Gb of sequence data and about 110 million unique TCR beta sequences from about 190 million T cells were reported. About 320 gigabases of sequencing data and approximately 85 million unique TCR sequences were included in an early release covering 500 to 750 HLA-typed donors. Of the roughly 400 genotyped donors, 70% to 90% were placed in the genetic ancestry cluster associated with self-reported Caucasian donors. The aim of the study was to test whether cataloging public T cell receptors could identify signatures of past pathogen exposure. The study profiled the T cell repertoires of under 700 subjects by immunosequencing and related them to cytomegalovirus serostatus. A separate validation cohort of 100 to 150 different subjects was used in addition to the approximately 640-subject first cohort. To predict cytomegalovirus infection status, the study combined high-throughput TCR immunosequencing, statistical association of individual TCRs with disease status, and machine learning. A later analysis re-analyzed previously published TCR beta repertoires from 650 to 800 donors and added high-resolution HLA genotyping to study TCR occurrence patterns. Rather than using new phenotypic data, the later analysis identified candidate immune exposures from TCR beta sequences and from how often those sequences occurred across donors. To decide whether each TCR beta V gene segment behaved as functional or pseudogenic, an earlier analysis of some 540 of the donors relied on high-throughput TCR beta sequencing. Alongside the repertoire data, information on donor age, sex, ethnicity and CMV serostatus was compiled. A later genetic analysis took genome-wide SNP genotypes for about 55% of the 666 donors and used that subset as a discovery cohort. All discovery cohort repertoires had been generated using a single sequencing platform. Class I and class II HLA loci were covered by the typing at four-digit resolution. The number of donors typed differed by locus, with roughly 620-630 for A, B, C, DRB1 and DQB1, roughly 550 for DQA1, over 600 for DPA1, and approximately 470 for DPB1. Several DR-DQ haplotypes were handled as single units for association and clustering because linkage in the cohort was strong. On average, roughly 240,000 unique TCR beta nucleotide sequences were sequenced per donor among 350 to 400 genotyped donors of the cohort, with 15% to 20% of those sequences being non-productive. Paper-wide results and their limitations: In a later analysis, several top co-occurrence clusters were reported to appear linked to parvovirus B19, influenza, CMV and Epstein-Barr virus. A later analysis associated 16,951 TCR beta sequences with specific HLA alleles at a false discovery rate of 0.05. In a later genetic analysis, a missense DCLRE1C variant was associated with V-gene and J-gene trimming of TCR beta chains, and the association was replicated in an independent cohort. When HLA alleles, especially DR and DQ, strongly co-occurred, attributing TCR associations to individual alleles was difficult. Immune exposure information for the cohort was limited to CMV serostatus. Because counts were too low, about 18 rarely observed V segments, including chromosome 9 orphons, were left out of the earlier analysis of approximately 580 of the donors. Because some donors lacked HLA typing at each locus, the association tests relied only on the typed subset. It was suggested by the authors that the approach could potentially be generalized to other disease states and immunological phenotypes. A cluster of highly shared sequence variants was judged likely to represent a technical artifact of the sequencing pipeline. Because the 87-base-pair reads could not distinguish some IMGT-functional V segments, including TRBV6-2 and TRBV6-3, those segments were excluded. The cohort was sequenced for TCR beta chains only, and without alpha or paired-chain data the features that could be detected were limited. The presence/absence analyses assumed that sequencing depth was roughly uniform across donors, and that assumption may not be true. A further reported finding was that TCR beta sequences accurately predicted the HLA-A and HLA-B alleles for most subjects in the first cohort. Most TCR sequences were observed very rarely across donors, whereas some public TCRs were present in many individuals. According to a later analysis, TCR association rates differed among HLA loci, with DRB1 alleles showing the most associated TCRs and HLA-C alleles showing the fewest. Linkage disequilibrium might explain the correlated functional status among segregating V segments, but an unknown experimental factor could not be ruled out. The study gave a list of around 170 TCR beta chains associated with cytomegalovirus. Compared with equally common non-associated chains, HLA-associated TCR beta chains in a later analysis were more clonally expanded and had lower generation probabilities. In an earlier analysis of about 540 of the donors, most TCR beta V segments were observed in productive rearrangements about 87% or about 30% of the time, broadly matching IMGT annotations. In both the original and validation cohorts, the classifier was reported to diagnose cytomegalovirus status with high specificity and sensitivity. Most CMV-associated TCR beta chains appeared to be HLA-restricted in a later analysis, and the HLA associations seemed to be driven largely by CMV exposure. According to a later genetic analysis, donors in an Asian-associated ancestry cluster had fewer N-insertions in productive TCRs than the approximately 650-donor mean. In vitro tests confirmed that a few of the cytomegalovirus-associated TCR beta chains recognize cytomegalovirus antigens.

Notes on this clone: The target of this receptor is not known. Per-nucleotide qualities are absent, and no much larger clonotype sits a single base away.

Library preparation was by the immunoSEQ multiplex PCR assay. A mixture of 60 forward primers for TCR Vbeta segments and 13 reverse primers for TCR Jbeta segments was used in the multiplex PCR. Amplification of the CDR3 region of rearranged TCR beta genes was performed with a multiplex PCR assay on genomic DNA. The Illumina HiSeq System was used to sequence the amplified TCR beta libraries as 87-base-pair reads. The original pipeline was this. In a later analysis, some 80 million unique TCR beta chains were counted across the 666 repertoires, and approximately 11 million of these chains were shared by at least two donors. Raw reads were error-corrected and collapsed into unique sequences by a nearest-neighbor algorithm in which closely related sequences were merged to remove PCR and sequencing errors. CDR3 sequences were aligned to IMGT reference sequences to assign V, D and J gene segments. For a sequence to be retained, a match of at least six nucleotides was required to both a V gene segment and a J gene segment. A rearrangement counted as productive if the CDR3 had no stop codons and remained in frame with V and J, and every other rearrangement counted as non-productive. CDR3 was defined by IMGT convention, running from the second conserved V-encoded cysteine to the conserved J-encoded phenylalanine. In an earlier analysis of around 600 of the donors, sequences lacking an unambiguous match to a single V gene segment were excluded. An earlier analysis of a few hundred of the donors called V segments functional above 56.7% productive rearrangements and segregating when the between-donor standard deviation exceeded 5%. A statistical classification framework was developed to diagnose cytomegalovirus status using the catalog of TCR beta chain sequences. In a later analysis, TCR nucleotide sequences were compared against IMGT/GENE-DB human TR gene sequences so that V and J genes could be assigned. A later analysis assigned CDR3 sequences and most-parsimonious VDJ recombination scenarios with the TCRdist pipeline. In a later analysis, each TCR beta chain was defined by its CDR3 amino acid sequence together with its V-gene family, and reads without a unique V-gene family were excluded. As a way to deal with suspected cross-contamination and a sequencing artifact, a later analysis dropped 450 to 600 nucleotide sequences that were highly shared and had low generation probability. In a later analysis, a clonal expansion index for each public chain was calculated from normalized within-repertoire ranks of inferred template counts. Generation probabilities in a later analysis came from a VDJ recombination model fitted to out-of-frame rearrangements, and those results were checked against IGoR. In a later analysis, hypergeometric tests were used to score TCR-TCR, TCR-HLA and TCR-CMV co-occurrence, with a repertoire-size bias correction applied to TCR pairs. False discovery rates were estimated in a later analysis by permuting HLA or CMV assignments 20 times. In a later analysis, co-occurring TCRs were grouped with DBSCAN, and TCRdist sequence similarity was added when clustering was performed within HLA-allele-positive subsets. Co-occurrence clustering excluded repertoires with fewer than 30,000 or more than 120,000 public chains, plus five with anomalous nucleotide sharing. As stored in TCRdb, this immuneACCESS dataset retains in-frame rearrangements with V and J assigned. A fraction of the clones does not appear; measured against another copy, unresolved V genes explain less than half of the discrepancy, and the remainder lacks a known reason. The DNA gave D and trimming, while V, J and clone size come from that table. For this sample the table gives roughly 120,000 clones, of which around four fifths were detected only once. In total, the top ten clones hold around 28% of the sample.

Trimming removed 0 bases from V and 0 bases from J, leaving 12 bases between the germline ends. Reading the germline V gene gives CDR1 SGHDN and CDR2 FVKESK. From its cysteine to its phenylalanine, the CDR3 spans 16 amino acids. This entry keeps only the CDR3 DNA: 48 bases, framed from base 1. The cohort consisted of some 670 healthy bone marrow donors. At the time of sampling, all cohort members were nominally healthy, though unrecorded immune exposures were likely present. The donor tested CMV seropositive, placing the donor among the approximately 290 seropositive members of the cohort. A peripheral blood sample was provided by each donor, and peripheral blood mononuclear cells were used for TCR beta sequencing. Genomic DNA was extracted from the blood cell samples with the Qiagen DNeasy Blood Extraction Kit.

Material: PBMCs. This chain is built from TRBV14 and TRBJ2-7; there is no confident call for the D gene. The clonotype comes from a man between 60 and 70 years old in good health and CMV-seropositive. The CDR3 region has the sequence CASSQELSRVSYEQYF. Read as DNA, the sequence is TGTGCCAGCAGCCAAGAGCTCTCTCGGGTCTCCTACGAGCAGTACTTC.